The 21 T cell receptor beta chains below all came from one sample that was sequenced in a study of blood T cell repertoires in COVID-19. The table came from immunoSEQ multiplex PCR; TCRdb's copy has only in-frame clones and leaves some out. The repertoire consists of some 270,000 clones, with 86% occurring once and the leading ten covering 5.5% to 6.5%. Sequencing was done on a sample of peripheral blood. These receptors originate from a woman of 80 years or more with COVID-19, enrolled during active disease.

This chain joins TRBV7-6 and TRBJ1-1; no definite D call. The CDR3 is made up of 15 amino acids. Per the germline V gene, CDR1 is SGHVS and CDR2 is FNYEAQ. Trimming took off 5 bases at V and 6 bases at J, with 19 bases between the two ends. The CDR3 DNA reads as TGTGCCAGCAGCGCCGGTTCCCCCCAAAGCGCTGAAGCTTTCTTT. Translating it yields CASSAGSPQSAEAFF.

The CDR3 DNA reads as TGTGCCAGCAGCTTGGAGGCCAGGATTACCTATGGCTACACCTTC. Encoded protein: CASSLEARITYGYTF. The chain carries TRBV5-4 and TRBJ1-2; D gene uncertain. CDR1 and CDR2 (germline): SGHNT, YYREEE (reference sequence). Between the trimmed V and J ends, which lost 0 bases and 4 bases, there was a span of 13 bases. This CDR3 is 15 amino acids long.

The chain links TRBV10-1 to TRBJ2-7; TRBD2 matches at 11 bases. V lost 6 bases and J lost 2; bases outside the gene matches: 9. The CDR3 is 16 amino acids. Germline values: CDR1 WNHNN, CDR2 SYGVQD (reference sequence). This CDR3 is CASRPELAGDPYEQYV. For the CDR3, the DNA is TGCGCCAGCAGACCCGAACTAGCGGGGGACCCCTACGAGCAGTACGTC.

The chain carries TRBV15 and TRBJ1-3; D is perhaps TRBD1 (5 bases). The CDR3 totals 16 residues. The germline V gene encodes CDR1 LNHNV and CDR2 YYDKDF (reference sequence). Trimming cost V 3 bases and J 3 bases, with 15 bases left between them. Here the CDR3 DNA reads TGTGCCACCAGCAGGGGGAGGGGTTCGGATGGAAACACCATATATTTT. Its translation: CATSRGRGSDGNTIYF.

The V gene is TRBV21-1, the J gene TRBJ2-7; the table's D gene call, TRBD2, was not cross checked with the DNA. TRBV21-1 is classified as a pseudogene. The CDR3 is 11 residues long. This chain's CDR3 is CARLAGPEQYV. In nucleotides, the CDR3 is TGTGCCCGACTAGCGGGGCCGGAGCAGTACGTC.

The chain carries TRBV5-6 and TRBJ2-7; unclear D gene. With 4 bases removed from V and 5 bases from J, the gap between germline ends came to 13 bases. Germline V lookup: CDR1 SGHDT, CDR2 YYEEEE. This CDR3 has 13 residues. The CDR3: CASSGQSFDEQYV. CDR3 DNA: TGTGCCAGCAGCGGGCAAAGTTTCGACGAGCAGTACGTC.

The chain joins TRBV4-1 to TRBJ1-2, with 7 bases lining up with TRBD1. V shed 3 bases, J shed 6 bases, and the junction held 4 bases outside the gene matches. CDR3 size: 13 residues. Germline assignment: CDR1 MGHRA and CDR2 YSYEKL. For the CDR3, the DNA is TGCGCCAGCAGCCAGACAGGGTCCCATGGCTACACCTTC. Translating gives CASSQTGSHGYTF.

This clone was found once. The rearrangement uses TRBV6-6 and TRBJ1-6; 11 bases map to TRBD1. Germline CDR1 is MNHNY and CDR2 is SVGAGI (reference sequence). CDR3 length equals 18 residues. Trimming cost V 5 bases and J 7 bases; bases outside gene matches: 13. The DNA for the CDR3 is TGTGCCAGCAGTCCACTGGGGGGGACAGGGGGTTCGAATTCACCCCTCCACTTT. This sequence encodes CASSPLGGTGGSNSPLHF.

V gene TRBV4-2 combines with J gene TRBJ2-2, with 7 bases aligning to TRBD2. Looked up from germline, CDR1 is LGHNA and CDR2 is YNFKEQ. V lost 0 bases and J lost 6; bases outside the gene matches: 16. This CDR3 is built from 19 residues. CDR3 protein: CASSQEKVGTTERPGELFF. As DNA, the CDR3 is TGTGCCAGCAGCCAAGAAAAAGTGGGGACTACCGAGCGGCCCGGGGAGCTGTTTTTT.

The rearrangement links TRBV7-2 to TRBJ2-3; tentatively, D is TRBD2 (5 bases). Germline lookup yields CDR1 SGHTA and CDR2 FQGNSA. Trimming cost V 4 bases and J 4 bases, with 15 bases left between them. The CDR3 loop spans 15 amino acids. The CDR3 DNA sequence: TGTGCCAGCAGCTCCATGCGGGCGTCCGCAGATACGCAGTATTTT. Amino acid sequence: CASSSMRASADTQYF.

This clone was counted a single time. This chain joins TRBV6-1 and TRBJ1-6; D call uncertain. This CDR3 contains 13 residues. Trimming left V 1 base short and J 8 bases short, with 6 bases between. Germline-derived CDR1 and CDR2 are MNHNS and SASEGT. CDR3 sequence reads: CASSEEHHSPLHF. The DNA of the CDR3 is TGTGCCAGCAGTGAAGAACACCATTCACCCCTCCACTTT.

The chain is built from TRBV28 and TRBJ2-5; 7 bases match TRBD2. Per the germline V gene, CDR1 is MDHEN and CDR2 is SYDVKM. The V segment lost 4 bases and the J segment 5 bases; nucleotides outside the gene matches: 13. This CDR3 has 16 residues. CDR3 in DNA: TGTGCCAGCAGTTCGAGGACCTCCGGGGGGTTTGAGACCCAGTACTTC. Translation: CASSSRTSGGFETQYF.

The V and J genes are TRBV28 and TRBJ2-2; TRBD2 is a possible D gene (6 bases). CDR3 length: 13 amino acids. Germline V lookup: CDR1 MDHEN, CDR2 SYDVKM. Between the trimmed V and J ends, which lost 7 bases and 4 bases, there was a span of 10 bases. The CDR3 DNA sequence: TGTGCCAGCATGGGGAGGCCCACCGGGGAGCTGTTTTTT. It codes for CASMGRPTGELFF.

This chain connects TRBV9 to TRBJ1-6, with 9 bases fitting TRBD1. Per germline, CDR1 SGDLS and CDR2 YYNGEE. The CDR3 has 15 amino acids. V shed 0 bases and J 8 bases; nucleotides not matched to a gene: 3. CDR3 DNA: TGTGCCAGCAGCGTAGCTACAGGGGGCGATTCACCCCTCCACTTT. This encodes CASSVATGGDSPLHF.

V gene TRBV29-1 combines with J gene TRBJ2-1, with TRBD2 matching over 9 bases. This CDR3 has 16 amino acids. V shed 6 bases, J shed 6 bases, and the junction held 15 bases outside the gene matches. CDR1 is SQVTM, CDR2 ANQGSEA, per germline. The CDR3 nucleotides are TGCAGCGTGAGTAGAGGCGGTAGCGGGGGTCTCAATGAGCAGTTCTTC. Its translation: CSVSRGGSGGLNEQFF.

V gene TRBV7-9 combines with J gene TRBJ2-1; 7 positions agree with TRBD2. The CDR3 spans 13 residues. The germline V gene encodes CDR1 SEHNR and CDR2 FQNEAQ (reference sequence). V shed 4 bases, J shed 9 bases, and the junction held 6 bases outside the gene matches. CDR3 bases: TGTGCCAGCAGCTCAGGATGGGAGGGTGAGCAGTTCTTC. As protein: CASSSGWEGEQFF.

The chain links TRBV3-1 (or the pseudogene TRBV3-2) to TRBJ1-2; TRBD1 matches at 10 bases. This CDR3 spans 14 amino acids. CDR1 is LGHDT and CDR2 is YNNKEL in the germline V gene (reference sequence). J lost 6 bases, V lost 3 bases, and 4 bases had no gene match. The CDR3 sequence is CASSQRDRGHGYTF. For the CDR3, the DNA is TGTGCCAGCAGCCAGAGAGACAGGGGGCATGGCTACACCTTC.

This clone was found a few times. The CDR3 region is CATSGSTYEQYV. The CDR3 DNA follows: TGTGCCACCAGCGGGTCTACCTACGAGCAGTACGTC. The rearrangement links TRBV6-5 to TRBJ2-7; D is perhaps TRBD2 (6 bases). Germline V gives CDR1 MNHEY, CDR2 SVGAGI. With 10 bases removed from V and 2 bases from J, the gap between germline ends came to 12 bases. The CDR3 spans 12 residues.

This clone appeared a few times. The chain has TRBV5-1 and TRBJ1-3; D not resolved. V lost 0 bases, J lost 4 bases, and 5 bases lay in between. The CDR3 extends over 13 amino acids. Germline assignment: CDR1 SGHRS and CDR2 YFSETQ. This CDR3 reads CASSLVRGNTIYF. The CDR3 DNA is TGCGCCAGCAGCTTGGTACGGGGAAACACCATATATTTT.

The V and J genes are TRBV20-1 and TRBJ1-2; TRBD1 agrees at 10 bases. This CDR3 spans 13 amino acids. The V gene's germline CDR1 is DFQATT and CDR2 SNEGSKA (reference sequence). With 3 bases clipped from V and 14 bases from J, the junction kept 12 bases outside the gene matches. CDR3 sequence: CSASGSGQGRTTF. CDR3 nucleotides: TGCAGTGCTAGTGGTTCGGGACAGGGGCGTACGACCTTC.

V usage is TRBV10-3 and J usage is TRBJ1-5; D is perhaps TRBD1 (5 bases). Germline loops: CDR1 ENHRY, CDR2 SYGVKD. The V end lost 7 bases, the J end lost 6 bases, and 13 bases lay between the germline ends. CDR3 size: 13 residues. CDR3 region: CAITDSPGQPQHF. As DNA, the CDR3 is TGTGCCATCACCGACAGTCCTGGTCAGCCCCAGCATTTT.